The 21 T cell receptor beta chains presented below share a single source sample, sequenced in a study of blood T cells in healthy people across ages. Primed by a sample-barcoded 5' primer and a J-beta primer mix, a second PCR proceeded for about 7 to 11 cycles. TCRdb re-called the 5' RACE reads through MiXCR, storing one row per CDR3 protein. The sample consists of 710,000 or so distinct CDR3 sequences, 20% to 25% of them appearing once. Sequenced: blood. These receptor sequences come from a man aged 65-85 years in good health.

As to this clonotype: An end of the junction does not agree with germline; a read error may underlie this. The chain joins TRBV20-1 to TRBJ2-5, with D unclear. The CDR3 totals 12 residues. From germline, CDR1 is DFQATT and CDR2 SNEGSKA (reference sequence). CDR3 in amino acids: CSARGPEETQCF. As DNA, the CDR3 is TGCAGTGCTAGAGGTCCGGAAGAGACCCAGTGCTTC.

In this sample, this clonotype turned up a few times. The DNA for the CDR3 is TGCAGTGCTAGCTCCAGTTCGTATGGCTACACCTTC. Residues: CSASSSSYGYTF. The chain has TRBV20-1 and TRBJ1-2; D ambiguous. The CDR3 is 12 amino acids. Trimming cost V 3 bases and J 5 bases, with 10 bases left between them. Germline V gene sequence: CDR1 DFQATT, CDR2 SNEGSKA (reference sequence).

This clonotype was counted a few times. The rearrangement joins TRBV6-6 to TRBJ2-7; tentatively, D is TRBD2 (6 bases). V was clipped by 11 bases and J by 6 bases, with 14 bases between them. This CDR3 region has 11 residues. The germline gives CDR1 MNHNY, CDR2 SVGAGI (reference sequence). The CDR3 loop is CAGGEGGEQYF. The CDR3, as DNA: TGTGCCGGCGGGGAAGGAGGCGAGCAGTACTTC.

Ten or more counts support this clonotype. The rearrangement uses TRBV20-1 and TRBJ2-7; D remains ambiguous. V was cut by 3 bases and J by 3 bases, with 12 bases left in between. The CDR3 runs to 13 residues. Germline loops: CDR1 DFQATT, CDR2 SNEGSKA (reference sequence). The CDR3 coding sequence is TGCAGTGCTAGTTCCGTCGTGGGCTACGAGCAGTACTTC. Its protein is CSASSVVGYEQYF.

V usage is TRBV2 and J usage is TRBJ2-7, with TRBD1 as a possible D gene (6 bases). Germline V gene data show CDR1 as SNHLY and CDR2 as FYNNEI. Deletions cut 3 bases from V and 2 bases from J, with 14 bases between. The length of the CDR3 is 15 residues. The CDR3 sequence: CASSDLRQATYEQYF. As DNA, the CDR3 is TGTGCCAGCAGTGACCTTCGACAGGCCACCTACGAGCAGTACTTC.

This clonotype came up a few times. The V and J genes are TRBV11-2 and TRBJ2-7, with TRBD1 matching over 8 bases. CDR1 and CDR2 (germline): SGHAT, FQNNGV. CDR3 length: 15 residues. V shed 0 bases, J shed 4 bases, and the junction held 5 bases outside the gene matches. CDR3 residues: CASSLEGTGLYEQYF. In nucleotides, the CDR3 is TGTGCCAGCAGCTTAGAGGGGACAGGACTTTACGAGCAGTACTTC.

This clonotype has more than one count but fewer than ten. CDR3 sequence (DNA): TGTGCCAGCAGTTACGCGGGACAGGGGTTCCCAGATACGCAGTATTTT. It codes for CASSYAGQGFPDTQYF. This chain joins TRBV6-6 and TRBJ2-3, with 10 bases aligning to TRBD1. The CDR3 loop spans 16 amino acids. Germline CDR1 reads MNHNY; CDR2 reads SVGAGI (reference sequence). V shed 2 bases, J shed 4 bases, and the junction held 6 bases outside the gene matches.

Only a few counts were recorded for this clonotype. The chain has TRBV9 and TRBJ1-6; D gene ambiguous. Trimming left V 0 bases short and J 2 bases short, with 9 bases between. This CDR3 has 16 residues. Germline V gene lookup returns CDR1 SGDLS and CDR2 YYNGEE. CDR3 sequence (DNA): TGTGCCAGCAGCGTAGGAACGGTCGCCTATAATTCACCCCTCCACTTT. Its translation: CASSVGTVAYNSPLHF.

This clonotype was observed a handful of times. J is TRBJ1-1 and V is TRBV7-6, with 9 positions matching TRBD1. The CDR3 is made up of 16 amino acids. CDR1 and CDR2 (germline): SGHVS, FNYEAQ. Trimming removed 2 bases from V and 8 bases from J; junction bases left unmatched: 12. This chain's CDR3 is CASSLLLRTGDPEAFF. CDR3 nucleotides: TGTGCCAGCAGCTTACTCTTACGGACAGGGGACCCGGAAGCTTTCTTT.

The gene calls are TRBV6-5 and TRBJ2-3; TRBD2 matches 10 bases. V was clipped by 0 bases and J by 4 bases; unmatched bases: 10. CDR1 is MNHEY, CDR2 SVGAGI, per germline. The CDR3 has 18 residues. The CDR3 reads CASSYSYMSGGAADTQYF. The CDR3 DNA reads TGTGCCAGCAGTTACTCTTATATGAGCGGGGGGGCCGCAGATACGCAGTATTTT.

The chain combines TRBV10-3 with TRBJ1-2; D unresolved. Deletions cut 4 bases from V and 4 bases from J, with 10 bases between. The CDR3 consists of 13 residues. Germline V gene sequence: CDR1 ENHRY, CDR2 SYGVKD. The CDR3 loop reads CAISVGRGYGYTF. CDR3 DNA sequence: TGTGCCATCAGTGTGGGCAGAGGCTATGGCTACACCTTC.

V and J are TRBV6-6 and TRBJ1-1; weak D call: TRBD1 (6 bases). Deletions cut 6 bases from V and 4 bases from J, with 18 bases between. The V gene's germline CDR1 is MNHNY and CDR2 SVGAGI (reference sequence). The CDR3 has 15 amino acids. CDR3 coding DNA: TGTGCCAGCAGCGAAACAGCAGGGGTTTTCACTGAAGCTTTCTTT. It specifies CASSETAGVFTEAFF.

This chain uses TRBV7-2 with TRBJ2-2; D assignment may be TRBD1 or TRBD2 (5 bases each). The V end lost 5 bases, the J end lost 6 bases, and 16 bases lay between the germline ends. This CDR3 comprises 15 residues. Germline V gene lookup returns CDR1 SGHTA and CDR2 FQGNSA. Written as DNA, the CDR3 is TGTGCCAGCAGCCAGGGACCGACAGAGGCCGGGGAGCTGTTTTTT. It encodes CASSQGPTEAGELFF.

This clonotype occurred a few times. The genes are TRBV28 and TRBJ1-2, with a possible D match to TRBD1 (6 bases). Germline lookup yields CDR1 MDHEN and CDR2 SYDVKM. Trimming left V 6 bases short and J 7 bases short, with 21 bases between. The CDR3 runs to 15 residues. The CDR3 bases are TGTGCCAGCAGGCATTACTCGGGACAAGGGCCTGGCTACACCTTC. This translates into CASRHYSGQGPGYTF.

V is TRBV18 and J is TRBJ2-5; the D gene is possibly TRBD2 (6 bases). CDR3 length equals 15 residues. Trimming took 4 bases from V and 2 from J, leaving 14 bases between them. Germline V gene data show CDR1 as KGHSH and CDR2 as LQKENI. As DNA, the CDR3 is TGTGCCAGCTCACGAGAATGGGGGGATCAAGAGACCCAGTACTTC. It translates to CASSREWGDQETQYF.

Only a few counts were recorded for this clonotype. V gene TRBV12-3 or TRBV12-4 combines with J gene TRBJ1-1; tentatively, D is TRBD1 (6 bases). The CDR3 sequence is 14 residues long. V was cut by 6 bases and J by 12 bases, with 23 bases left in between. CDR3 DNA sequence: TGTGCCAGCAGCCCGGGACACCCTCGGGCGAAGTCTTTCTTT. Protein product: CASSPGHPRAKSFF.

This clonotype was observed at least ten times. The chain uses TRBV29-1 and TRBJ1-5, with a possible D match to TRBD1 (5 bases). The V end lost 6 bases, the J end lost 2 bases, and 8 bases lay between the germline ends. This CDR3 has 12 amino acids. CDR1 is SQVTM, CDR2 ANQGSEA, per germline. CDR3 coding DNA: TGCAGCGTAGGAGGGGGCAATCAGCCCCAGCATTTT. Encoded protein: CSVGGGNQPQHF.

The chain couples TRBV12-3 or TRBV12-4 to TRBJ2-7; 8 bases match TRBD1. The closer fit of TRBJ2-5 to the DNA end suggests the J call may be wrong. The CDR3 has 15 amino acids. The CDR3 spells CASIRTGSRQETQYF. CDR3 coding DNA: TGTGCCAGCATTAGGACAGGGAGTAGGCAAGAGACCCAGTACTTC.

This clonotype came up many times. V is TRBV24-1 and J is TRBJ1-2; D may be TRBD1 (5 bases). Germline V gene lookup returns CDR1 KGHDR and CDR2 SFDVKD. The CDR3 consists of 13 residues. Trimming cost V 9 bases and J 3 bases, with 13 bases left between them. In nucleotides, the CDR3 is TGTGCCACCGCAACAGGAGCCGACTATGGCTACACCTTC. This encodes CATATGADYGYTF.

The rearrangement joins TRBV6-5 to TRBJ1-2; no definite D call. The CDR3 sequence is 12 residues long. V was shortened by 2 bases and J by 6 bases, with 7 bases between the two germline ends. CDR1 is MNHEY and CDR2 is SVGAGI in the germline V gene. This CDR3 reads CASSYNLDGYTF. CDR3 in DNA: TGTGCCAGCAGTTACAATCTTGATGGCTACACCTTC.

This chain links TRBV6-5 with TRBJ2-3; D is unclear. The J call may be faulty, since TRBJ1-5 better matches the DNA end. Germline V gives CDR1 MNHEY, CDR2 SVGAGI. The CDR3 has 13 amino acids. The CDR3: CASKFPHTDTQHF. CDR3 nucleotide sequence: TGTGCCAGCAAGTTTCCACACACAGATACGCAGCATTTT.